Reported below is one T cell receptor beta chain. Its specificity is not known. Several immunoSEQ plates received, in even portions, the genomic DNA of each subset. Clones were read by immunoSEQ multiplex PCR, and TCRdb kept only the in-frame ones, dropping some. The data hold millions of clones, with about 93% observed a single time. This entry belongs to a study of shared clonotypes between healthy human individuals. Turning to the study itself: The study drew on a couple of women and a few men aged 18 to 49 as donors. The study's findings and limits: Among non-shared clonotypes, generation probabilities were lower than among those shared by all four donors.

Cells designated naive CD8 were CD45RO-negative and were positively selected for CCR7, with terminally differentiated effector memory CD45RA+ cells excluded. V dropped 5 bases and J dropped 2 bases, with 16 bases sitting between them. This CDR3 is built from 16 residues. The germline CDR1 and CDR2 sequences are MDHEN and SYDVKM. Sequencing was done on a sample of naive CD8+ T cells from PBMCs. The V call is TRBV28, the J call TRBJ2-1; possibly TRBD2 for D (5 bases). This clonotype originated in a man aged 18-30 years in good health. Some clones in this sample may be carry-over from other donors' samples. CDR3: CASSPRERKTYNEQFF. The DNA of the CDR3 is TGTGCCAGCAGTCCACGAGAGCGGAAAACCTACAATGAGCAGTTCTTC.